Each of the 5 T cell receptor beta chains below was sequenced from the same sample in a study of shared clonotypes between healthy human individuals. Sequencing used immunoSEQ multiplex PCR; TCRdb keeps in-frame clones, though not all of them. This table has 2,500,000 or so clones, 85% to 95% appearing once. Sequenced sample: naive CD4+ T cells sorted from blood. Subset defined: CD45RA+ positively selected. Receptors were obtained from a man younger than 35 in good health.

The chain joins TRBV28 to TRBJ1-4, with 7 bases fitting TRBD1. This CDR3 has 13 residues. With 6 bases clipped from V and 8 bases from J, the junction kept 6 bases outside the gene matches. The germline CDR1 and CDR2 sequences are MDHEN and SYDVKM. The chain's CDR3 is CASSRDRAEKLFF. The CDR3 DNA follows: TGTGCCAGCAGCCGGGACAGAGCGGAAAAACTGTTTTTT. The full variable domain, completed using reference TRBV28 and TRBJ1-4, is DVKVTQSSRYLVKRTGEKVFLECVQDMDHENMFWYRQDPGLGLRLIYFSYDVKMKEKGDIPEGYSVSREKKERFSLILESASTNQTSMYLCASSRDRAEKLFFGSGTQLSVL.

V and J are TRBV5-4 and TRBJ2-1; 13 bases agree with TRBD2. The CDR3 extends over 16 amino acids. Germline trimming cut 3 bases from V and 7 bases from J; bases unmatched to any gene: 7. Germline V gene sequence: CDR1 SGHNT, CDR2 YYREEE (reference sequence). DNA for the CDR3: TGTGCCAGCAGCTCAATAACTAGCGGGAGGGTAAATGAGCAGTTCTTC. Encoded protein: CASSSITSGRVNEQFF.

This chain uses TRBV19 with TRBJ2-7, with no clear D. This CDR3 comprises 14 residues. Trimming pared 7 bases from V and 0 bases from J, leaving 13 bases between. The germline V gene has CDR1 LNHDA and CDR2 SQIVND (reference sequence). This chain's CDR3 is CASKGRADSYEQYF. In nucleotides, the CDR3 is TGTGCCAGTAAAGGACGGGCAGACTCCTACGAGCAGTACTTC.

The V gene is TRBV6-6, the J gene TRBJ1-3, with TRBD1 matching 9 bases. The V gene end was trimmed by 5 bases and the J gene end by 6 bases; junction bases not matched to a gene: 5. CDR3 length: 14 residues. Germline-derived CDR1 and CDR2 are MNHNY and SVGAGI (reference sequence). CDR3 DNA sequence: TGTGCCAGCAGTCCCCGGACAGGGGTAAACACCATATATTTT. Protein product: CASSPRTGVNTIYF.

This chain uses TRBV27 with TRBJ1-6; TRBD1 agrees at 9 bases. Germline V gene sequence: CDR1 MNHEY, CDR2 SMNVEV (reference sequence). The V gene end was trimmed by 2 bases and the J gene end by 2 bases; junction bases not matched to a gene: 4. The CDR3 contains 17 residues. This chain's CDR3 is CASSLGTGIPYNSPLHF. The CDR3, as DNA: TGTGCCAGCAGTTTAGGGACAGGGATACCCTATAATTCACCCCTCCACTTT.